These T cell receptor beta chains were read from a single sample in a study of response to subunit inactivated influenza vaccine. MiXCR, run by TCRdb on the RT-PCR reads, gives a single entry per CDR3 protein. The table has about 190,000 distinct CDR3 sequences, around an eighth seen once. This specimen was CD8+ T cells sorted from PBMCs, taken roughly 5 days after vaccination. The receptors here all came from a man aged 45-60 years who received an inactivated influenza vaccine. The CDR3 runs from the conserved cysteine through the conserved F or W.

cdr3_aa v_call
CASSQVAVPYEQYF TRBV4-2
CASSLERGGYEQYF TRBV7-6
CASGLRIQETQYF TRBV5-5
CASSYLAGGALGNEQFF TRBV6-5
CASSKEGQGGTEAFF TRBV7-3
CASSQDILAGTNTGELFF TRBV4-3
CASSFGNSGPPRNYNEQFF TRBV11-1
CASSQEVVGQGRINYEQYF TRBV4-3
CASSVAGVGTDTQYF TRBV9
CASSVFDRGGGYTF TRBV9
CASSDKTGKYEQYF TRBV7-8
CASSFAPYEQYF TRBV12-3/TRBV12-4
CSARTSGSSYNEQFF TRBV20-1
CASSHLRRVTYQETQYF TRBV4-2
CASSFSTTDGYTF TRBV5-5
CASSLNRGDEQYF TRBV5-1
CASSLGVRETDTQYF TRBV7-2
CASSFGGLPEAFF TRBV11-2
CSARDREGSVYNEQFF TRBV20-1
CASSQVLGAWETQYF TRBV4-3
CSVEGAGGRQYNEQFF TRBV29-1
CASSAYNEQFF TRBV5-4
CASSLGWGIGPTINTGELFF TRBV6-2/TRBV6-3
CASSYVGLAANTGELFF TRBV6-5
CASMDTITAGGPYEQYF TRBV2
CASSLQGSEGRETQYF TRBV7-9
CASSPAGASYEQYF TRBV28